Sequencing of this T cell receptor (beta chain) was carried out in a study of blood T cells in healthy people across ages. This CDR3 has 15 residues. Trimming took off 6 bases at V and 1 base at J, with 18 bases between the two ends. Germline assignment: CDR1 SQVTM and CDR2 ANQGSEA. This clonotype showed up many times. The use of a sample-barcoded 5' primer and a J-beta primer mix characterized a second PCR of roughly 6 to 11 cycles. TCRdb reprocessed the 5' RACE reads via MiXCR and lists one record per CDR3 protein. The sample holds some 710,000 distinct CDR3 sequences; around 45% are singletons and the top ten take 15% to 20%.

The material sequenced was blood. The source of this sequence is a man aged 80 or over in good health. The V call is TRBV29-1, the J call TRBJ2-5, with D perhaps TRBD1 (5 bases). The CDR3 is CSVAHPRQSQETQYF. The DNA of the CDR3 is TGCAGCGTCGCTCATCCCCGACAGTCCCAAGAGACCCAGTACTTC.